The 26 T cell receptor beta chains below were found in one sample sequenced in a study of T cell repertoires in cytomegalovirus infection. TCRdb fed the reads into MiXCR, producing one record per CDR3 protein. The sample has about 920,000 distinct CDR3 sequences, around a third seen once. No cognate antigen is known for these TCRs. The sample was cultured CD8+ T cells from PBMCs, taken from culture after CMV antigen stimulation. The receptors stem from a human donor in good health (CMV status not recorded). Some clones in this sample may be carry-over from other donors' samples.

The chain employs TRBV13 and TRBJ1-1; D is undetermined. Germline loops: CDR1 PRHDT, CDR2 FYEKMQ (reference sequence). V was clipped by 5 bases and J by 4 bases, with 11 bases between them. The CDR3 has 13 residues. The CDR3 region has the DNA TGTGCCAGCAGCCCCAACCTGGGCACTGAAGCTTTCTTT. This translates into CASSPNLGTEAFF.

In this sample, this clonotype turned up a few times. The chain uses TRBV7-6 and TRBJ2-7, with a weak D call TRBD2 (7 bases). Between the trimmed V and J ends, which lost 3 bases and 7 bases, there was a span of 19 bases. CDR3 length: 15 residues. Germline assignment: CDR1 SGHVS and CDR2 FNYEAQ. The CDR3: CASSLWGGYPGEQYF. CDR3 DNA sequence: TGTGCCAGCAGCTTGTGGGGGGGCTACCCAGGAGAGCAGTACTTC.

There are a few counts of this clonotype. V is TRBV7-3 and J is TRBJ2-1; the D is unclear. There are 13 residues in the CDR3. V dropped 5 bases and J dropped 5 bases, with 10 bases sitting between them. Looked up from germline, CDR1 is SGHTA and CDR2 is FQGTGA. In DNA form, the CDR3 reads TGTGCCAGCAGCCCGACAATTCACAATGAGCAGTTCTTC. Translation gives CASSPTIHNEQFF. Variable domain in full (rest from reference TRBV7-3 and TRBJ2-1): GAGVSQTPSNKVTEKGKYVELRCDPISGHTALYWYRQSLGQGPEFLIYFQGTGAADDSGLPNDRFFAVRPEGSVSTLKIQRTERGDSAVYLCASSPTIHNEQFFGPGTRLTVL.

This clonotype was observed once. The chain combines TRBV2 with TRBJ1-6; D is uncertain. This CDR3 region has 13 residues. CDR1 and CDR2 from the germline V gene are SNHLY and FYNNEI. CDR3 region: CVSKVSANSPLHF. CDR3 sequence (DNA): TGTGTCAGTAAAGTCTCGGCGAATTCACCCCTCCACTTT.

This clonotype was counted between two and nine times. The chain has TRBV27 and TRBJ2-4; 8 bases line up with TRBD1. J was trimmed by 9 bases and V by 6 bases; bases with no gene match: 16. Per germline, CDR1 MNHEY and CDR2 SMNVEV (reference sequence). CDR3 length: 16 residues. The CDR3 sequence is CASSEEPGQVGRIQYF. The CDR3, as DNA: TGTGCCAGCAGCGAGGAACCGGGACAGGTCGGACGCATTCAGTACTTC.

This clonotype appeared once. V and J are TRBV9 and TRBJ2-3; D possibly matches TRBD1 or TRBD2 (6 bases each). Germline CDR1 SGDLS, CDR2 YYNGEE. CDR3 length: 15 amino acids. The germline V and J ends were trimmed by 2 bases and 3 bases, with 13 bases remaining between them. CDR3 in amino acids: CASSVRLGGTDTQYF. The DNA for the CDR3 is TGTGCCAGCAGCGTCCGACTAGGGGGGACAGATACGCAGTATTTT.

This rearrangement joins TRBV7-9 to TRBJ2-1; D may be TRBD1 (6 bases). Germline V gene lookup returns CDR1 SEHNR and CDR2 FQNEAQ (reference sequence). The length of the CDR3 is 17 residues. V dropped 1 base and J dropped 4 bases, with 17 bases sitting between them. In DNA form, the CDR3 reads TGTGCCAGCAGCTTAGACAGGGCTCTTCGACAATACAATGAGCAGTTCTTC. This translates into CASSLDRALRQYNEQFF. Together with reference TRBV7-9 and TRBJ2-1, the CDR3 gives the full variable domain: DTGVSQNPRHKITKRGQNVTFRCDPISEHNRLYWYRQTLGQGPEFLTYFQNEAQLEKSRLLSDRFSAERPKGSFSTLEIQRTEQGDSAMYLCASSLDRALRQYNEQFFGPGTRLTVL.

The table lists this clonotype with a few counts. The V and J genes are TRBV7-2 and TRBJ2-1; 9 bases fit TRBD2. The V segment lost 4 bases and the J segment 0 bases; nucleotides outside the gene matches: 4. CDR3 length equals 16 residues. The germline V gene encodes CDR1 SGHTA and CDR2 FQGNSA. CDR3 residues: CASSYSGGNSYNEQFF. The CDR3 region has the DNA TGTGCCAGCAGCTATAGCGGGGGAAACTCCTACAATGAGCAGTTCTTC.

The chain employs TRBV7-9 and TRBJ1-2; D not resolved. The CDR3 totals 14 residues. V was clipped by 4 bases and J by 4 bases, with 13 bases between them. Germline V gene sequence: CDR1 SEHNR, CDR2 FQNEAQ (reference sequence). As DNA, the CDR3 is TGTGCCAGCAGCTCTAGTCACGGGCTCTATGGCTACACCTTC. Translation gives CASSSSHGLYGYTF.

J is TRBJ2-3 and V is TRBV29-1, with D perhaps matching TRBD1 (6 bases). V lost 7 bases and J lost 2, with 19 bases in between. CDR1 and CDR2 (germline): SQVTM, ANQGSEA. This CDR3 has 15 amino acids. CDR3: CSGIHGDKNTDTQYF. For the CDR3, the DNA is TGCAGCGGCATACATGGGGACAAAAACACAGATACGCAGTATTTT.

The rearrangement uses TRBV24-1 and TRBJ1-2; D is uncertain. Looked up from germline, CDR1 is KGHDR and CDR2 is SFDVKD. Trimming took 1 base from V and 6 from J, leaving 8 bases between them. This CDR3 region has 13 residues. CDR3 in DNA: TGTGCCACCAGTGATTTATCGGGTAATGGCTACACCTTC. This translates into CATSDLSGNGYTF.

This clonotype was recorded a few times. This chain joins TRBV18 and TRBJ1-2; D call uncertain. The germline V and J ends were trimmed by 0 bases and 4 bases, with 12 bases remaining between them. CDR3 length equals 15 residues. The germline V gene has CDR1 KGHSH and CDR2 LQKENI. The chain's CDR3 is CASSPPEGEVYGYTF. The CDR3 region has the DNA TGTGCCAGCTCACCACCGGAGGGAGAGGTCTATGGCTACACCTTC. Looking up the rest from reference TRBV18 and TRBJ1-2 gives the full variable domain: NAGVMQNPRHLVRRRGQEARLRCSPMKGHSHVYWYRQLPEEGLKFMVYLQKENIIDESGMPKERFSAEFPKEGPSILRIQQVVRGDSAAYFCASSPPEGEVYGYTFGSGTRLTVV.

V usage is TRBV6-1 and J usage is TRBJ2-7, with 12 nucleotides matching TRBD2. There are 15 residues in the CDR3. V was clipped by 4 bases and J by 7 bases; unmatched bases: 8. Germline lookup yields CDR1 MNHNS and CDR2 SASEGT. The CDR3: CASSGRGLAGREQYV. CDR3 nucleotides: TGTGCCAGCAGTGGCCGGGGACTAGCGGGTAGAGAGCAGTACGTC.

This clonotype was counted a few times. The chain employs TRBV6-2 or TRBV6-3 and TRBJ2-7, with 10 bases lining up with TRBD1. The CDR3 totals 15 residues. With 5 bases clipped from V and 7 bases from J, the junction kept 11 bases outside the gene matches. CDR1 is MNHEY, CDR2 SVGEGT, per germline. This chain's CDR3 is CASSNRDRGAEEQYV. The CDR3 DNA is TGTGCCAGCAGTAACCGGGACAGGGGAGCGGAAGAGCAGTACGTC.

This clonotype was picked up a small number of times. The chain recombines TRBV7-9 with TRBJ2-1; maybe TRBD2 (7 bases). Germline-derived CDR1 and CDR2 are SEHNR and FQNEAQ (reference sequence). This CDR3 comprises 15 residues. Trimming removed 4 bases from V and 9 bases from J, with 19 bases in between. In DNA, the CDR3 is TGTGCCAGCAGCTCCCCGGGGGGCGGGGAGAGTGAGCAGTTCTTC. As protein: CASSSPGGGESEQFF.

The J gene is TRBJ1-1, the V gene TRBV7-6; 9 positions agree with TRBD1. Germline V gene lookup returns CDR1 SGHVS and CDR2 FNYEAQ. CDR3 length equals 15 residues. The V gene end was trimmed by 4 bases and the J gene end by 5 bases; junction bases not matched to a gene: 8. CDR3 protein: CASSSLTGGATEAFF. The CDR3 DNA follows: TGTGCCAGCAGCTCCCTGACAGGGGGGGCGACTGAAGCTTTCTTT.

On this clonotype: Mismatch with germline at one junction end may stem from a read error. CDR3 loop: CVSSKWIQSEAFF. The CDR3 DNA follows: TGTGTCAGCAGTAAATGGATACAGTCTGAAGCTTTCTTT. The chain uses TRBV6-5 and TRBJ1-1; D is unclear. CDR1 is MNHEY and CDR2 is SVGAGI in the germline V gene. This CDR3 is built from 13 residues.

The chain uses TRBV4-1 and TRBJ1-4; 8 positions match TRBD1. This CDR3 spans 17 amino acids. Looked up from germline, CDR1 is MGHRA and CDR2 is YSYEKL. V lost 1 base, J lost 7 bases, and 11 bases stayed unmatched. CDR3 sequence reads: CASSQGDRTPESEKLFF. In DNA form, the CDR3 reads TGCGCCAGCAGCCAAGGGGACAGGACCCCGGAAAGTGAAAAACTGTTTTTT.

The chain employs TRBV12-3 or TRBV12-4 and TRBJ2-1; 9 nucleotides align to TRBD2. V lost 1 base, J lost 5 bases, and 6 bases stayed unmatched. The CDR3 covers 16 residues. The CDR3 region has the DNA TGTGCCAGCAGTTTAGAGGCGGGGGGGCCAAACAATGAGCAGTTCTTC. Translated: CASSLEAGGPNNEQFF.

This clonotype has only a few counts. The chain is built from TRBV6-1 and TRBJ2-1; TRBD1 is a possible D gene (5 bases). V lost 5 bases, J lost 0 bases, and 14 bases lay in between. Germline loops: CDR1 MNHNS, CDR2 SASEGT. The CDR3 is 16 residues long. The CDR3 DNA reads as TGTGCCAGCAGTACAAGGACACTAAGCTCCTACAATGAGCAGTTCTTC. Translation: CASSTRTLSSYNEQFF.

CDR3: CASSGQVYGDEKLFF. The CDR3 DNA follows: TGTGCCAGCAGCGGTCAGGTTTACGGTGATGAAAAACTGTTTTTT. The chain recombines TRBV7-2 with TRBJ1-4; D is undetermined. V lost 5 bases to trimming and J lost 6 bases, with 16 bases between them. This CDR3 comprises 15 residues. Germline CDR1 reads SGHTA; CDR2 reads FQGNSA.

This clonotype was seen a few times. The J gene is TRBJ2-4, the V gene TRBV7-9; the D gene is possibly TRBD1 (6 bases). CDR3 size: 14 residues. Trimming left V 7 bases short and J 1 base short, with 11 bases between. Germline V gene lookup returns CDR1 SEHNR and CDR2 FQNEAQ (reference sequence). This CDR3 is CASTNRDAKNIQYF. CDR3 nucleotides: TGTGCCAGCACCAACAGGGACGCCAAAAACATTCAGTACTTC.

The genes are TRBV28 and TRBJ1-1; 10 bases align to TRBD1. The CDR3 length is 15 residues. Germline trimming cut 8 bases from V and 1 base from J; bases unmatched to any gene: 7. Germline CDR1 MDHEN, CDR2 SYDVKM. CDR3 DNA sequence: TGTGCCAGCGGGACAGGGGACGGAACGAACACTGAAGCTTTCTTT. Translating it yields CASGTGDGTNTEAFF.

Ten or more counts support this clonotype. This chain uses TRBV7-2 with TRBJ2-3, with D unclear. Germline V gene data show CDR1 as SGHTA and CDR2 as FQGNSA. V was cut by 1 base and J by 4 bases, with 12 bases left in between. The CDR3 consists of 15 residues. Here the CDR3 DNA reads TGTGCCAGCAGCTTAGTTTTACGTCGGGCAGATACGCAGTATTTT. Translation gives CASSLVLRRADTQYF.

Many counts were recorded for this clonotype. The rearrangement joins TRBV7-6 to TRBJ1-4, with no clear D. The length of the CDR3 is 12 residues. V lost 1 base and J 7 bases, leaving 4 bases between the germline ends. CDR1 is SGHVS, CDR2 FNYEAQ, per germline. The CDR3, as DNA: TGTGCCAGCAGCTTAGAGCCTGAAAAACTGTTTTTT. Its protein product is CASSLEPEKLFF.

With respect to this clonotype: Its ends do not fully match the called genes, so a read error is possible. The rearrangement joins TRBV27 to TRBJ1-5, with TRBD1 matching 8 bases. Germline assignment: CDR1 MNHEY and CDR2 SMNVEV (reference sequence). The CDR3 contains 14 residues. DNA for the CDR3: TGTGCTAGCAGGGAAAGGACAGGGATTCAGCCCCAGCATTTT. Translated: CASRERTGIQPQHF.